This T cell receptor (beta chain) was obtained from a study of blood T cell repertoires in COVID-19. The overall study: PBMCs, B-cell-depleted T cells, or T cells provided the cDNA or gDNA that made up the material.

The method was immunoSEQ multiplex PCR; TCRdb's version includes in-frame clones alone and lacks a portion of them. The table records around 330,000 clones, approximately 88% of them present only once. This clonotype was sampled from a woman aged 25 to 39 with COVID-19, enrolled during active disease. The source material was peripheral blood.

This chain's CDR3 is CASSQDQGVGGNTIYF. CDR3 sequence (DNA): TGTGCCAGCAGCCAAGATCAGGGGGTGGGGGGTAACACCATATATTTT. The chain has TRBV4-2 and TRBJ1-3, with TRBD1 identical over 7 bases. J gave up 7 bases and V 0 bases, and 9 bases lay outside the gene matches. The CDR3 sequence is 16 residues long. Looked up from germline, CDR1 is LGHNA and CDR2 is YNFKEQ.